The present T cell receptor beta chain was sequenced within a study of CD8+CD57+ T cells in acquired aplastic anemia (dated by TCRdb to the late 2010s). Background on the whole study: Extracted DNA from sorted CD4+ and CD8+ cells averaged about 3.4 ug, ranging from roughly 0.19 to 27.4 ug. CD8+CD57+ expansion was defined as a frequency above the mean frequency observed in healthy subjects. General study outcomes and caveats: No significant difference in CD8+ Simpson's diversity was found between patients and healthy controls (P=0.060). Although 25 to 30 CD8+ CDR3 sequences were shared by patients and controls, these sequences appeared highly expressed in patients and within the immunodominant clones of patients.

With regard to this clonotype: Which antigen it targets is not known. No clone much larger than this one lies a single base away; base qualities are absent.

TCR beta VDJ combination and CDR3 sequence profiling used genomic DNA as the template. An Illumina HiSeq 2000 was the platform used for TCR repertoire sequencing. The original methods were these. Repertoires were assessed using TRBV/TRBJ rearrangement plots, CDR3 size and DJ length profiles, and Simpson's diversity index. The immunodominant clone was defined as the most abundant DNA sequence in deep sequencing data. CDR3 amino acid sequences were checked for sharing between subjects and were compared against published repertoires and the VDJdb database. TCRdb's own reprocessing of the public reads used fastp at Q25 and MiXCR and kept productive beta chains. Each entry merges the rows of one CDR3 protein and shows their most common DNA and genes. The V and J calls and clone size come from TCRdb's table, not from the authors' own analysis. Across this sample there are fewer than 250,000 distinct CDR3 sequences, with around 43% seen only once. The ten largest clones represent approximately 8% of the sample.

From cysteine to phenylalanine, the CDR3 is 13 amino acids long. The entry retains the CDR3 DNA only, 39 bases that are in frame from base 1. V has 3 bases trimmed and J has 3 bases trimmed; junction bases matching no gene number 5. Based on the germline V gene (reference sequence), the CDR1 and CDR2 sequences are DFQATT and SNEGSKA. Patients chosen for sequencing had shown expansion of CD8+CD57+ cells by flow cytometry. Every patient had severe acquired aplastic anemia, diagnosed using the International Study of Aplastic Anemia and Agranulocytosis and Camitta criteria. No patient had received any therapy when blood was sampled. TCR repertoires of sorted CD4+ and CD8+ blood T cells from severe aplastic anemia patients and healthy subjects were deep-sequenced in the study. Patients were enrolled in the USA under clinicaltrials.gov protocols 00001620, 01623167, 00001397, 00071045, 00081523 and 00961064. Ficoll-Paque density gradient centrifugation was used to isolate peripheral blood mononuclear cells. Before DNA was extracted, CD4+ and CD8+ T cells were sorted using either FACS or magnetic beads.

The sample consisted of sorted CD4+, CD8+, or CD8+CD57+ T cells (not recorded which) from PBMCs. The receptor was isolated from a human donor with aplastic anemia. The chain is made from TRBV20-1 and TRBJ2-7; 7 central nucleotides agree with TRBD1. The CDR3 loop reads CSARPGQSYEQYF. The nucleotides are TGCAGTGCTAGGCCGGGACAGAGCTACGAGCAGTACTTC.